Shown below are 12 T cell receptor beta chains from a single sample sequenced in a study of CD8 T cells in Susac syndrome. RNA amounts of about 0.5 to 1 ug underwent reverse transcription with random hexamers. TCRdb re-derived calls from the immunoSEQ multiplex PCR reads in MiXCR, one entry per CDR3 protein. The sample consists of roughly 200,000 distinct CDR3 sequences, approximately 94% of them appearing once. Material: CD4+ T cells from PBMCs. These receptor sequences come from a human donor in good health.

This rearrangement joins TRBV9 to TRBJ1-1; 9 nucleotides line up with TRBD1. Germline CDR1 SGDLS, CDR2 YYNGEE. The CDR3 covers 14 residues. The ends lost 3 bases at V and 7 bases at J; junction bases unmatched: 7. The CDR3 loop is CASSARTGVGEAFF. The CDR3 nucleotides are TGTGCCAGCAGCGCCCGGACAGGGGTTGGTGAAGCTTTCTTT. Full variable domain (missing parts from reference TRBV9 and TRBJ1-1): DSGVTQTPKHLITATGQRVTLRCSPRSGDLSVYWYQQSLDQGLQFLIQYYNGEERAKGNILERFSAQQFPDLHSELNLSSLELGDSALYFCASSARTGVGEAFFGQGTRLTVV.

This clonotype was seen a single time. The chain is built from TRBV5-1 and TRBJ2-7, with D perhaps TRBD1 or TRBD2 (6 bases each). Germline CDR1 is SGHRS and CDR2 is YFSETQ. There are 15 residues in the CDR3. V lost 0 bases and J 7 bases, leaving 17 bases between the germline ends. CDR3 in amino acids: CASSLDAPGAREQYF. CDR3 in DNA: TGCGCCAGCAGCTTGGACGCTCCGGGGGCGCGGGAGCAGTACTTC.

About this clonotype: The junction and the germline gene differ at one end; a read error may be behind it. V is TRBV7-2 and J is TRBJ2-6; the D gene is possibly TRBD1 (5 bases). This CDR3 has 15 residues. CDR1 is SGHTA, CDR2 FQGNSA, per germline. The DNA of the CDR3 is TGTGCCGGCAGCTTAGGCAGGGCCGGGGCCAACGTCCTGACTTTC. It encodes CAGSLGRAGANVLTF.

This chain uses TRBV28 with TRBJ1-5; TRBD1 matches at 7 bases. V was pared by 10 bases and J by 4 bases, with 16 bases of the junction left unmatched. The CDR3 sequence is 16 residues long. From germline, CDR1 is MDHEN and CDR2 SYDVKM. As DNA, the CDR3 is TGTGCCACCCGGATAATCGGGACAGACAATAATCAGCCCCAGCATTTT. It translates to CATRIIGTDNNQPQHF. Supplemented by reference TRBV28 and TRBJ1-5, the full variable domain reads DVKVTQSSRYLVKRTGEKVFLECVQDMDHENMFWYRQDPGLGLRLIYFSYDVKMKEKGDIPEGYSVSREKKERFSLILESASTNQTSMYLCATRIIGTDNNQPQHFGDGTRLSIL.

This chain links TRBV5-1 with TRBJ1-1; TRBD1 matches 7 bases. Trimming took 4 bases from V and 1 from J; bases not matched to a gene: 7. This CDR3 contains 15 residues. CDR1 SGHRS and CDR2 YFSETQ come from the germline V gene. CDR3 region: CASSLRQGWNTEAFF. In DNA form, the CDR3 reads TGCGCCAGCAGCCTCCGACAGGGATGGAACACTGAAGCTTTCTTT.

The V call is TRBV2, the J call TRBJ1-1, with unresolved D. The CDR3 consists of 13 residues. CDR1 and CDR2 (germline): SNHLY, FYNNEI. The ends were cut back, 6 bases at V and 5 bases at J, with 13 bases in the middle. The CDR3: CASRASGFTEAFF. CDR3 DNA sequence: TGTGCCAGCAGGGCGTCCGGGTTTACTGAAGCTTTCTTT.

The genes are TRBV6-1 and TRBJ1-1; weak D call: TRBD1 (6 bases). V lost 2 bases and J lost 1, with 11 bases in between. Germline loops: CDR1 MNHNS, CDR2 SASEGT. The CDR3 extends over 15 amino acids. The CDR3 spells CASSEWGAKNTEAFF. The CDR3 bases are TGTGCCAGCAGTGAATGGGGGGCCAAGAACACTGAAGCTTTCTTT.

The chain employs TRBV6-6 and TRBJ2-7; TRBD2 matches at 8 bases. Germline-derived CDR1 and CDR2 are MNHNY and SVGAGI (reference sequence). The V gene end was trimmed by 5 bases and the J gene end by 2 bases; junction bases not matched to a gene: 11. The CDR3 sequence is 16 residues long. CDR3: CASSPPRRGDAYEQYF. CDR3 in DNA: TGTGCCAGCAGTCCCCCCAGGCGGGGGGACGCCTACGAGCAGTACTTC.

The chain combines TRBV12-5 with TRBJ1-1; TRBD1 aligns across 8 bases. V shed 6 bases and J 6 bases; nucleotides not matched to a gene: 9. Germline V gene data show CDR1 as LGHNT and CDR2 as FRNRAP. The CDR3 runs 14 residues. CDR3 DNA sequence: TGTGCTAGTGGGCCACAGGGGGAGCGGTCTGAAGCTTTCTTT. Protein sequence: CASGPQGERSEAFF.

The V gene is TRBV6-5, the J gene TRBJ1-5; no definite D call. Germline CDR1 reads MNHEY; CDR2 reads SVGAGI. The CDR3 consists of 13 residues. V lost 4 bases to trimming and J lost 6 bases, with 10 bases between them. The CDR3 DNA reads TGTGCCAGCAGTTCCGATCGGGGTCAGCCCCAGCATTTT. Translating it yields CASSSDRGQPQHF.

J is TRBJ2-7 and V is TRBV7-2; D unresolved. V dropped 2 bases and J dropped 0 bases, with 8 bases sitting between them. The CDR3 has 14 residues. Germline CDR1 SGHTA, CDR2 FQGNSA. The CDR3 DNA reads as TGTGCCAGCAGCTTATTCGCCAGCTCCTACGAGCAGTACGTC. It is translated as CASSLFASSYEQYV.

The V gene is TRBV11-3, the J gene TRBJ2-1, with 9 bases matching TRBD2. The V segment lost 5 bases and the J segment 9 bases; nucleotides outside the gene matches: 5. This CDR3 is 13 amino acids long. Germline CDR1 is SGHNT and CDR2 is YENEEA. The CDR3 DNA follows: TGTGCCAGCAGCCTAGCGGGGCCGGGTGAGCAGTTCTTC. Its translation is CASSLAGPGEQFF.